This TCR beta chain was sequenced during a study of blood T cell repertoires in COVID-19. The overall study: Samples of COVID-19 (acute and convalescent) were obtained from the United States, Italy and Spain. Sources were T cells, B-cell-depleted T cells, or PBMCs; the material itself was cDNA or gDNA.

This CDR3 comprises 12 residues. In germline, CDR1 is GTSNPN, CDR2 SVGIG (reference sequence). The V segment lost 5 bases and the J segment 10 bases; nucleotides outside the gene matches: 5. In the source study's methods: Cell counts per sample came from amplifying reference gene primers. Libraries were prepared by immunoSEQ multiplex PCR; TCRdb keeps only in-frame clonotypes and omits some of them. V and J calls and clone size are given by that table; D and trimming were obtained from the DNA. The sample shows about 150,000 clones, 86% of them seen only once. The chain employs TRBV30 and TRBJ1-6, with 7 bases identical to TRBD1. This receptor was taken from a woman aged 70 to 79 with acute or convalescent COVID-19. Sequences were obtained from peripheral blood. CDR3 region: CAWSGGESPLHF. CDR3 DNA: TGTGCCTGGTCAGGGGGTGAGTCACCCCTCCACTTT.